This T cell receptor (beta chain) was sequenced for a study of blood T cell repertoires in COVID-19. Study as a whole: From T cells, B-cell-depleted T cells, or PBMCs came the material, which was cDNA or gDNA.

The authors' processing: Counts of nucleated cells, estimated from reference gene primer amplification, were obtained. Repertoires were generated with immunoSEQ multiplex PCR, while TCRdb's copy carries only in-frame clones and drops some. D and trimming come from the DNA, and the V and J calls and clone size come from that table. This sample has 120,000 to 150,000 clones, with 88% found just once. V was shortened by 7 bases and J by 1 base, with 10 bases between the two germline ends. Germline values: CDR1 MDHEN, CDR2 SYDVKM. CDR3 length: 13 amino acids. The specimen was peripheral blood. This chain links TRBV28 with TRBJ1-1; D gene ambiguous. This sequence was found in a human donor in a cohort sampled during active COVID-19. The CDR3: CASNFGENTEAFF. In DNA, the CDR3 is TGTGCCAGCAATTTCGGGGAGAACACTGAAGCTTTCTTT.